The 2 T cell receptor beta chains in this list originate from one sample, sequenced in a study of CD8+ T cells in alopecia areata. RNA extraction and reverse transcription yielded cDNA as sequencing template. Only in-frame clones appear in the TCRdb table, and some are missing; sequencing was by immunoSEQ multiplex PCR. The table includes fewer than 4,500 clones, approximately 69% detected once. The treatment is: oral pan-JAK inhibitor, 5-10 mg twice daily. Individuals with alopecia areata gave both lesional scalp punch biopsies and peripheral blood for collection. This material consisted of skin, taken at week 24, from a patient treated with tofacitinib. The receptors originated from a human donor with alopecia areata.

The chain is built from TRBV4-1 and TRBJ1-2, with 8 positions matching TRBD1. CDR3 size: 14 residues. In germline, CDR1 is MGHRA, CDR2 YSYEKL. The V and J ends lost 4 bases and 7 bases, in that order; junction bases with no gene match: 8. The CDR3 is CASSRPDRETGYTF. The CDR3 nucleotides read TGCGCCAGCAGCCGCCCGGACAGGGAAACTGGCTACACCTTC.

This clone was recorded a few times. The chain joins TRBV5-1 to TRBJ1-1; no reliable D call. V lost 5 bases and J 2 bases, leaving 16 bases between the germline ends. Per germline, CDR1 SGHRS and CDR2 YFSETQ. This CDR3 has 15 residues. CDR3 DNA sequence: TGCGCCAGCAGGCCCTCTTCAGCAGCTAACACTGAAGCTTTCTTT. Its translation is CASRPSSAANTEAFF.